This TCR beta chain emerged from a study of shared clonotypes between healthy human individuals. Data came from immunoSEQ multiplex PCR; TCRdb stores just in-frame clones and leaves some out. This sample has about 1 million clones, with approximately 76% found just once. The CDR3 consists of 15 residues. The germline V and J ends were trimmed by 4 bases and 4 bases, with 17 bases remaining between them. CDR1 SGHRS and CDR2 YFSETQ come from the germline V gene. Sequencing used memory CD4+ T cells sorted from blood. Specified subset: CD45RA-negative fraction. The chain combines TRBV5-1 with TRBJ1-2, with TRBD1 as a possible D gene (5 bases). The source is a man aged 18 to 35 in good health. CDR3 bases: TGCGCCAGCAGCCCAGGGTCCTCTGACCCCTATGGCTACACCTTC. It yields the protein CASSPGSSDPYGYTF.